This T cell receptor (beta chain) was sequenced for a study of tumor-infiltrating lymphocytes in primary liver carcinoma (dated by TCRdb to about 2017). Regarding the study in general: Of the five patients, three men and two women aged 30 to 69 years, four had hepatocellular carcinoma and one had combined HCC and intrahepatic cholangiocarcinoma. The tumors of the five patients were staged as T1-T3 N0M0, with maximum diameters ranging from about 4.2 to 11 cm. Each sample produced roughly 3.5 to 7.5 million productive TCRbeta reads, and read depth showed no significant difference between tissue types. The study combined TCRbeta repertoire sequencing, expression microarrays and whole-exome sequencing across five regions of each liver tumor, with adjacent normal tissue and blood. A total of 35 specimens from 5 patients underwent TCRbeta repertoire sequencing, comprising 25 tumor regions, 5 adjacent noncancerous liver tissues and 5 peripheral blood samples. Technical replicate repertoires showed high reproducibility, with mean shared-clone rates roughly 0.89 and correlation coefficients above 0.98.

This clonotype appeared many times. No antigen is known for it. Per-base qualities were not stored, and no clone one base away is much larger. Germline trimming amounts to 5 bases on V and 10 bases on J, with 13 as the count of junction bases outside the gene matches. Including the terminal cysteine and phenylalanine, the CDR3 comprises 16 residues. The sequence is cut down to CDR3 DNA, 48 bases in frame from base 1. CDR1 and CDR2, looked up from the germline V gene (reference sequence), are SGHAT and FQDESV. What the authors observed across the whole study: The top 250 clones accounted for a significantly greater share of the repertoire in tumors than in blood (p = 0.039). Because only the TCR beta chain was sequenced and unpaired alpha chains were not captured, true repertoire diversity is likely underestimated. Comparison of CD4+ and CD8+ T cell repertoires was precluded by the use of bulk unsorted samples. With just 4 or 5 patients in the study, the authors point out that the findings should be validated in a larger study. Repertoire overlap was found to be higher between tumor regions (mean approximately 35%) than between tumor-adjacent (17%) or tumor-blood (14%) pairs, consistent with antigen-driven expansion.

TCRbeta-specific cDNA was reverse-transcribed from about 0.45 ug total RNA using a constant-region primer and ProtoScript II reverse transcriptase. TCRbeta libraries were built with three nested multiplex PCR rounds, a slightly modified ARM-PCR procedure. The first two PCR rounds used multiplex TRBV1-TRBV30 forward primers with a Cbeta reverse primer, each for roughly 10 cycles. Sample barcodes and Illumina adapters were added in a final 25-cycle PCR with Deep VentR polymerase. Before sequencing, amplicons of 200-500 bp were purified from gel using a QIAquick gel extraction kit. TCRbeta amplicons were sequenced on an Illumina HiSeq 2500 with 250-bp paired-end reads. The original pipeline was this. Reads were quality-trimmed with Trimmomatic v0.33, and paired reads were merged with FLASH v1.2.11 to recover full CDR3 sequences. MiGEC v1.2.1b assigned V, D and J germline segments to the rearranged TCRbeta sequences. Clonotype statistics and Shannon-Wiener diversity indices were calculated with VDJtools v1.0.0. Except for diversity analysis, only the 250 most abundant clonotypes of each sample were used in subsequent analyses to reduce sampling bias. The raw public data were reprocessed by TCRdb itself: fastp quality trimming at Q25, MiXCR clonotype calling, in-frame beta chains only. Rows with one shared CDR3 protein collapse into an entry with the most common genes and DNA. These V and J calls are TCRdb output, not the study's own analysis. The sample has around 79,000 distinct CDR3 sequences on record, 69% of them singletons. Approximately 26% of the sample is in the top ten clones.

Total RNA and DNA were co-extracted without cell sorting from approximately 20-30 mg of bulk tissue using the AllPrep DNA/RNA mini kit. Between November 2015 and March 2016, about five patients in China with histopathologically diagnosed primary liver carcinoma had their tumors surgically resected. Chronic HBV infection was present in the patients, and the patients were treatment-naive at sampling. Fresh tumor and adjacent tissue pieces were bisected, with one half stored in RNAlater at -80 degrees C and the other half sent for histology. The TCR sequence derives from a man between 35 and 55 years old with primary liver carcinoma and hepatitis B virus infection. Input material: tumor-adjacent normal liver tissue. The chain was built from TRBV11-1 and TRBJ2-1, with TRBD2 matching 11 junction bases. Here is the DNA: TGTGCCAGCAGCCCCCGGGTACTAGCGGGAGTCGGGGAGCAGTTCTTC. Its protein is CASSPRVLAGVGEQFF.